This is a list of T cell receptor beta chains from one sample in a study of cytotoxic CD8 clonotypes in ibrutinib-treated CLL. Method: immunoSEQ multiplex PCR; TCRdb's copy keeps in-frame clones and lacks some. The sample lists 30,000 to 40,000 clones, roughly three quarters seen once, with roughly a quarter in the top ten. This specimen was PBMCs, taken before ibrutinib treatment. Receptors originate from a human donor with chronic lymphocytic leukemia. Each CDR3 is given with its conserved first and last residue. The D gene is left open where the match is weak. Rows may omit the clone size; those that give it use once, few, many or a size class.

>12|TRBV7-9|.|large|TRBJ1-1
CASSAFLSEAFF
TGTGCCAGCAGCGCCTTCTTGTCTGAAGCTTTCTTT
>12|TRBV4-2|.|once|TRBJ2-3
CASSQETDTQYF
TGTGCCAGCAGCCAAGAAACAGATACGCAGTATTTT
>15|TRBV19|TRBD2|.|TRBJ2-7
CASSIGGLALYEQYF
TGTGCCAGTAGTATAGGGGGACTAGCGCTCTACGAGCAGTACTTC
>17|TRBV6-4|TRBD2|.|TRBJ2-1
CASSDGELAGGYNEQFF
TGTGCCAGCAGTGACGGCGAACTAGCGGGAGGGTACAATGAGCAGTTCTTC
>18|TRBV5-4|TRBD1|.|TRBJ1-1
CASSLDGGQGARGTEAFF
TGTGCCAGCAGCTTGGATGGGGGACAGGGGGCACGAGGGACTGAAGCTTTCTTT
>13|TRBV14|.|.|TRBJ2-7
CASSRRHSYEQYF
TGTGCCAGCAGCAGGCGTCACTCCTACGAGCAGTACTTC
>12|TRBV5-1|.|.|TRBJ1-2
CASSLDQVGYTF
TGCGCCAGCAGCTTGGATCAGGTTGGCTACACCTTC
>19|TRBV4-1|TRBD2|.|TRBJ2-7
CASSQPPGLAGGNGYEQYF
TGCGCCAGCAGCCAGCCTCCGGGACTAGCGGGGGGGAATGGGTACGAGCAGTACTTC
>16|TRBV28|.|once|TRBJ2-6
CASSSPGISGANVLTF
TGTGCCAGCAGCTCCCCGGGGATATCTGGGGCCAACGTCCTGACTTTC
>15|TRBV27|TRBD2|.|TRBJ2-5
CASSLFAGGLMAQYF
TGTGCCAGCAGTTTGTTTGCGGGGGGGTTAATGGCCCAGTACTTC
>17|TRBV9|.|.|TRBJ2-3
CASSAFWGDSPTDTQYF
TGTGCCAGCAGCGCTTTTTGGGGAGACTCCCCCACAGATACGCAGTATTTT
>15|TRBV11-3|.|.|TRBJ2-7
CASSLDPGQNYEQYF
TGTGCCAGCAGCTTAGACCCGGGACAAAACTACGAGCAGTACTTC
>16|TRBV27|TRBD2|few|TRBJ2-7
CASSLSVAGTSYEQYF
TGTGCCAGCAGTTTATCCGTAGCGGGGACCTCCTACGAGCAGTACTTC
>16|TRBV7-6|.|.|TRBJ2-1
CASSYTSDSSYNEQFF
TGTGCCAGCAGCTACACTAGTGATAGCTCCTACAATGAGCAGTTCTTC
>14|TRBV5-4|.|.|TRBJ2-1
CASSPPSSYNEQFF
TGTGCCAGCAGCCCGCCGAGCTCCTACAATGAGCAGTTCTTC
>11|TRBV5-4|.|.|TRBJ2-1
CASSRTNEQFF
TGTGCCAGCAGCCGCACGAATGAGCAGTTCTTC
>16|TRBV5-5|TRBD2|few|TRBJ2-3
CASSTSGRGTTDTQYF
TGTGCCAGCAGCACTAGCGGGAGGGGAACCACAGATACGCAGTATTTT
>15|TRBV7-9|TRBD1|.|TRBJ1-5
CASSLEQGLNQPQHF
TGTGCCAGCAGCTTGGAACAGGGGCTCAATCAGCCCCAGCATTTT
>13|TRBV27|.|.|TRBJ2-7
CASSRPGSYEQYF
TGTGCCAGCAGTCGGCCGGGCTCCTACGAGCAGTACTTC
>14|TRBV5-1|.|.|TRBJ2-7
CASSFGTRAYEQYF
TGCGCCAGCAGCTTTGGAACTAGGGCCTACGAGCAGTACTTC
>13|TRBV30|TRBD1|.|TRBJ2-7
CAWSGAGGYEQYF
TGTGCCTGGAGTGGGGCAGGGGGCTACGAGCAGTACTTC
>13|TRBV19|TRBD1|.|TRBJ1-3
CASRMTGGNTIYF
TGTGCCAGTAGAATGACAGGGGGAAACACCATATATTTT
>12|TRBV14|.|.|TRBJ1-2
CASSQGQYGYTF
TGTGCCAGCAGCCAAGGACAGTATGGCTACACCTTC
>13|TRBV11-3|TRBD1|few|TRBJ2-5
CASSRTGGETQYF
TGTGCCAGCAGCCGGACAGGGGGAGAGACCCAGTACTTC
>15|TRBV4-2|.|.|TRBJ2-2
CASSQEQQATGELFF
TGTGCCAGCAGCCAAGAGCAACAGGCCACCGGGGAGCTGTTTTTT
>13|TRBV29-1|.|.|TRBJ1-2
CSVDGGTRYGYTF
TGCAGCGTTGATGGGGGGACCCGCTATGGCTACACCTTC
>14|TRBV7-6|TRBD2|few|TRBJ2-5
CASSFPGGRSAQYF
TGTGCCAGCAGCTTCCCCGGGGGGAGGTCGGCCCAGTACTTC
>12|TRBV7-2|.|.|TRBJ2-4
CASRSQRNIQYF
TGTGCCAGCAGATCCCAGAGAAACATTCAGTACTTC
>14|TRBV19|.|once|TRBJ2-5
CASSAQGGQETQYF
TGTGCCAGTAGTGCCCAGGGAGGTCAAGAGACCCAGTACTTC
>13|TRBV9|.|.|TRBJ2-3
CASSVGSTDTQYF
TGTGCCAGCAGCGTAGGGAGCACAGATACGCAGTATTTT
>16|TRBV5-1|TRBD2|once|TRBJ2-3
CASSILAGGLADTQYF
TGCGCCAGCAGCATCCTAGCGGGGGGGCTTGCAGATACGCAGTATTTT
>14|TRBV6-5|TRBD1|.|TRBJ2-7
CASSETGQGSPHYF
TGTGCCAGCAGCGAAACGGGACAGGGAAGTCCCCACTACTTC
>11|TRBV20-1|.|.|TRBJ2-1
CSAKQGHEQFF
TGCAGTGCCAAACAGGGCCATGAGCAGTTCTTC
>17|TRBV5-1|TRBD1|.|TRBJ2-6
CASSYGQETSGANVLTF
TGCGCCAGCAGCTATGGACAGGAGACCTCGGGGGCCAACGTCCTGACTTTC
>12|TRBV11-2|.|.|TRBJ2-7
CASSPHGGEQYF
TGTGCCAGCAGCCCCCACGGCGGGGAGCAGTACTTC
>14|TRBV11-2|.|.|TRBJ1-1
CASSLEEKGPEAFF
TGTGCCAGCAGCTTAGAAGAGAAAGGACCTGAAGCTTTCTTT
>15|TRBV2|.|once|TRBJ2-1
CASSERSLTYNEQFF
TGTGCCAGCAGTGAACGGAGCCTTACCTACAATGAGCAGTTCTTC
>16|TRBV7-9|TRBD1|.|TRBJ1-1
CASSDQGQGMNTEAFF
TGTGCCAGCAGCGACCAGGGACAGGGTATGAACACTGAAGCTTTCTTT
>13|TRBV6-5|.|.|TRBJ1-2
CASSLKGVWGYTF
TGTGCCAGCAGTCTCAAGGGGGTCTGGGGCTACACCTTC
>15|TRBV4-1|TRBD1|.|TRBJ2-3
CASSPGQGSTDTQYF
TGCGCCAGCAGTCCGGGACAGGGTAGCACAGATACGCAGTATTTT
>16|TRBV13|TRBD2|.|TRBJ2-1
CASSFFSGRGKSEQFF
TGTGCCAGCAGCTTCTTCAGCGGGAGAGGCAAGAGTGAGCAGTTCTTC
>12|TRBV4-3|.|.|TRBJ2-3
CASSQDRGAQYF
TGCGCCAGCAGCCAAGATAGAGGGGCGCAGTATTTT